A selection of T cell receptor beta chains follows, all from one sample in a study of regulatory T cells in long-lasting Graves disease. TCRdb re-called the multiplex PCR reads through MiXCR, storing one row per CDR3 protein. This sample carries approximately 470,000 distinct CDR3 sequences, 20% to 25% of them seen once, and the ten largest clones take approximately 7.8%. The sequencing here drew on peripheral blood mononuclear cells (PBMCs), taken when the disease was refractory, from a patient treated with antithyroid drugs. The receptors come from a female donor with Graves disease. Both conserved end residues are part of each CDR3. The D gene is left open where the match is weak. Not all rows give a size; the values are once, few, many and, for expanded clones, a class.

v_call,j_call,d_call,clone_size,cdr3_nt,cdr3_aa
TRBV6-1,TRBJ2-7,.,.,TGTGCCAGTAGAACCCCAGCAGGGGTCTTGTACGAGCAGTACTTC,CASRTPAGVLYEQYF
TRBV15,TRBJ1-2,.,many,TGTGCCACCAGCAGGGAAGGGACCAACTATGGCTACACCTTC,CATSREGTNYGYTF
TRBV20-1,TRBJ1-1,TRBD1,.,TGCAGTGCCCCTCGGGGGACAGGGGGCTACACTGAAGCTTTCTTT,CSAPRGTGGYTEAFF
TRBV20-1,TRBJ2-4,TRBD2,few,TGCAGTGCCTACACTAGCGGCGCAGCCAAAAACATTCAGTACTTC,CSAYTSGAAKNIQYF
TRBV27,TRBJ1-2,.,.,TGTGCCAGCAGTTCAGACCCCTTGAAGCTCTATGGCTACACCTTC,CASSSDPLKLYGYTF
TRBV5-1,TRBJ2-2,.,.,TGCGCCAGCAGCTACCTAGACGGGACCGGGGAGCTGTTTTTT,CASSYLDGTGELFF
TRBV3-1,TRBJ1-2,TRBD1,few,TGTGCCAGCAGCCAAGGGACAGGGAGTAGCTATGGCTACACCTTC,CASSQGTGSSYGYTF
TRBV28,TRBJ2-1,TRBD1,.,TGTGCCAGTGGACAGGGAAGCTCCTACAATGAGCAGTTCTTC,CASGQGSSYNEQFF
TRBV29-1,TRBJ2-5,.,few,TGCAGCGTCCCGGGACACCCATTCGAGACCCAGTACTTC,CSVPGHPFETQYF
TRBV7-6,TRBJ2-7,TRBD1,.,TGTGCCAGCAGCAGGACAGGGGGCCGCGAGCAGTACTTC,CASSRTGGREQYF
TRBV7-2,TRBJ1-3,.,few,TGTGCCAGCAGCTCCTCTACGAGCTCTGGAAACACCATATATTTT,CASSSSTSSGNTIYF
TRBV7-8,TRBJ2-7,TRBD2,many,TGTGCCAGCAGCTTACGAGCGGGACCCGACGAGCAGTACTTC,CASSLRAGPDEQYF
TRBV30,TRBJ1-2,TRBD1,many,TGTGCCGGAACAAAAACAGGGGTAGGGGGCTACACCTTC,CAGTKTGVGGYTF
TRBV28,TRBJ1-2,TRBD1,.,TGTGCCAGCAGTCTGACCGGACAGGGGGCCTATGGCTACACCTTC,CASSLTGQGAYGYTF
TRBV11-1,TRBJ2-5,TRBD2,many,TGTGCCAGCAGCTTAGACCCTCCAGGCGGGAGGGGGGAGACCCAGTACTTC,CASSLDPPGGRGETQYF
TRBV20-1,TRBJ2-7,.,.,TGCAGTGCTAGAGATCACGAAAGGCTCTACGAGCAGTACTTC,CSARDHERLYEQYF
TRBV19,TRBJ1-5,.,few,TGTGCCAGTAGTATTCAGGGCAGATCGCTAAGCAATCAGCCCCAGCATTTT,CASSIQGRSLSNQPQHF
TRBV20-1,TRBJ2-7,.,.,TGCAGTGCTAAGGGTTCGTTGGGGGGATCAACCCTAACCTCCTACGAGCAGTACTTC,CSAKGSLGGSTLTSYEQYF
TRBV13,TRBJ1-1,.,many,TGTGCCAGCAGCTTAGACGGGCGGTTCACTGAAGCTTTCTTT,CASSLDGRFTEAFF
TRBV6-9,TRBJ2-7,TRBD2,.,TGTCCCAGCAGTTACCCTATTGCGACTAGCGGAGCCTACGAGCAGTACTTC,CPSSYPIATSGAYEQYF
TRBV10-3,TRBJ2-7,.,many,TGTGCCATCAGTGAGACAGATACCTCCTACGAGCAGTACTTC,CAISETDTSYEQYF
TRBV4-1,TRBJ1-2,TRBD1,.,TGCGCCAGCAGCCAGACAGGGGGGGGACCATATGGCTACACCTTC,CASSQTGGGPYGYTF